This T cell receptor beta chain was profiled in a study of T cell clones after liver transplantation. Study-wide results and caveats: Conclusions were preliminary, with small, heterogeneous patient groups.

Sequencing was performed with immunoSEQ multiplex PCR; in TCRdb, only in-frame clones are kept and a portion is missing. The sample lists roughly 49,000 clones; more than 65% were seen once. This clone was seen once. Its antigen is unidentified. The source is a human patient who received a liver transplant. Some T cells may be graft donor cells. Specimen: CD4+ T cells from blood, collected about 56 months after liver transplant.

The DNA of the CDR3 is TGTGCCACCAGCAGAGTTCGGGGGGGTTATAACACTGAAGCTTTCTTT. This sequence encodes CATSRVRGGYNTEAFF. The chain recombines TRBV15 with TRBJ1-1; the D gene is possibly TRBD1 (5 bases). Deletions cut 1 base from V and 2 bases from J, with 14 bases between. This CDR3 has 16 amino acids. Per germline, CDR1 LNHNV and CDR2 YYDKDF (reference sequence).